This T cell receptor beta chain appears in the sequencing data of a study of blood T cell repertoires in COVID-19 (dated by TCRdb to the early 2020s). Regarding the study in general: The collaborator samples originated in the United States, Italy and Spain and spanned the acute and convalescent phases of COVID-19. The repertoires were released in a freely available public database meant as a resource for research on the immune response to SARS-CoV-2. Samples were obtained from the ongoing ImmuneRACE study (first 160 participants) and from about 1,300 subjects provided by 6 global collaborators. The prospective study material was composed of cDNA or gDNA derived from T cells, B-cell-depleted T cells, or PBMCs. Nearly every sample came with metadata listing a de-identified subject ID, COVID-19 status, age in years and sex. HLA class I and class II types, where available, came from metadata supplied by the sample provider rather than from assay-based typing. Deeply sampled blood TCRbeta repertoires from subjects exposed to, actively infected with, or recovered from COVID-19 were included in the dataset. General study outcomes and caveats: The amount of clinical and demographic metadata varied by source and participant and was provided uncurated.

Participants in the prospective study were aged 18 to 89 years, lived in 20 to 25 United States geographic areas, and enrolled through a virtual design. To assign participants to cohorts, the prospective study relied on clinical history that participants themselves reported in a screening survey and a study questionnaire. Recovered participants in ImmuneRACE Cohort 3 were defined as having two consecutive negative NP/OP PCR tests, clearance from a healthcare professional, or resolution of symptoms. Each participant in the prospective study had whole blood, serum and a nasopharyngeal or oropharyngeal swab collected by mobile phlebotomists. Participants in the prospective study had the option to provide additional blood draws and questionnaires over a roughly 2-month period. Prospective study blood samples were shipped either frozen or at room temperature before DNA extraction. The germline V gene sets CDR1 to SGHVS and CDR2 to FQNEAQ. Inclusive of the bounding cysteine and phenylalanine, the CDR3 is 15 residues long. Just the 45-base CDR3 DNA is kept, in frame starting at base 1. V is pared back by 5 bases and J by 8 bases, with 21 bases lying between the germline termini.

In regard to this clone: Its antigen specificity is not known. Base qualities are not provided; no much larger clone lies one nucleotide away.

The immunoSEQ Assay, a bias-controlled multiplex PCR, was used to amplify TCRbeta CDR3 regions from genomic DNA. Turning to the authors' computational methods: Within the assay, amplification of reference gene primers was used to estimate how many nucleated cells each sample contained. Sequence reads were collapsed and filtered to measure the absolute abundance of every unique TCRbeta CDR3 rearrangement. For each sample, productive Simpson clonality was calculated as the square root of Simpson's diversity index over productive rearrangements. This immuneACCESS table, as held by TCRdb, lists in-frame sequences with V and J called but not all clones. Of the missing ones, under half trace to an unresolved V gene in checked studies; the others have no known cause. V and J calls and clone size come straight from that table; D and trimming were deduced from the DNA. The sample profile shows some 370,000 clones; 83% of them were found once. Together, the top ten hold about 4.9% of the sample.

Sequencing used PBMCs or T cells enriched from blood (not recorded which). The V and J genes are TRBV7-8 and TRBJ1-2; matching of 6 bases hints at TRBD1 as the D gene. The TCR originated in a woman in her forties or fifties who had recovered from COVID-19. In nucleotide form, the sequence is TGTGCCAGCAGCCTTTTAGATACAGGGTTCTACGGCTACACCTTC. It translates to CASSLLDTGFYGYTF.